This is a list of T cell receptor beta chains from one sample in a study of beta chain features in type 1 diabetes. Here immunoSEQ multiplex PCR was the method, and the copy in TCRdb shows in-frame clones only, minus some. The table shows about 190,000 clones, with 7% to 9% occurring only once. Material: central memory CD4+ T cells from blood. Receptors originate from a man younger than 35 with type 1 diabetes. Both conserved end residues are trimmed from each CDR3. The size entry is marked missing in some rows and otherwise reads once, few, many or a size class.

v_gene: TRBV30; j_gene: TRBJ2-1; abundance: few; CDR3aa: AWSVGGGGRAEQF
v_gene: TRBV5-1; j_gene: TRBJ2-5; abundance: .; CDR3aa: ASSGRGTSLGETQY
v_gene: TRBV6-5; j_gene: TRBJ1-1; abundance: .; CDR3aa: ASSSTGATTEAF
v_gene: TRBV5-8; j_gene: TRBJ1-4; abundance: few; CDR3aa: ASTRGTEGGKLF
v_gene: TRBV7-2; j_gene: TRBJ2-7; abundance: few; CDR3aa: ASSLGSSASYEQY
v_gene: TRBV30; j_gene: TRBJ1-6; abundance: few; CDR3aa: AWSQQLGSSPLH
v_gene: TRBV30; j_gene: TRBJ1-6; abundance: few; CDR3aa: AWSGVEGAPLH
v_gene: TRBV7-2; j_gene: TRBJ2-7; abundance: .; CDR3aa: ASSFSGVAYEQY
v_gene: TRBV18; j_gene: TRBJ1-5; abundance: few; CDR3aa: ASSQSESGGGQPQH
v_gene: TRBV6-5; j_gene: TRBJ1-5; abundance: .; CDR3aa: ASSPRQGAQH
v_gene: TRBV5-1; j_gene: TRBJ2-7; abundance: .; CDR3aa: ASSENDSYEQY
v_gene: TRBV2; j_gene: TRBJ2-1; abundance: .; CDR3aa: AHSLTGYNEQF
v_gene: TRBV30; j_gene: TRBJ2-1; abundance: .; CDR3aa: AWGSSFLAGPNNEQF